The rows below give T cell receptor beta chains drawn from one sample of a study of blood T cell repertoires in COVID-19. TCRdb's table, derived via immunoSEQ multiplex PCR, lists solely in-frame clones and lacks some. The sample includes roughly 230,000 clones, over 85% of them seen just once. Sequencing was done on a sample of PBMCs or T cells enriched from blood (not recorded which). Receptor source: a woman aged 25-40 years with acute COVID-19. Both conserved end residues are part of each CDR3. A D gene is named only where the DNA matches it firmly. Clone size is given for some rows only: seen once, a few or many times, or a class if the clone is expanded.

NA,NA,TRBJ1-4,TRBV11-2,CASSLGSLAKLFF,TGTGCCAGCAGCTTAGGTAGTCTCGCAAAACTGTTTTTT
NA,NA,TRBJ1-1,TRBV3-1/TRBV3-2,CASSFTGHTEAFF,TGTGCCAGCAGCTTTACGGGTCACACTGAAGCTTTCTTT
NA,NA,TRBJ2-7,TRBV13,CASSLAGAGGYEQYF,TGTGCCAGCAGCTTAGCGGGGGCAGGGGGCTACGAGCAGTACTTC
NA,NA,TRBJ2-7,TRBV7-6,CASSLSGSWPYEQYF,TGTGCCAGCAGCTTATCAGGGTCCTGGCCCTACGAGCAGTACTTC
NA,NA,TRBJ1-1,TRBV28,CASTKGAEAFF,TGTGCCAGCACCAAGGGAGCTGAAGCTTTCTTT
NA,TRBD1,TRBJ1-1,TRBV18,CASSRYDRANTEAFF,TGTGCCAGCTCCCGATACGACAGGGCGAACACTGAAGCTTTCTTT
NA,NA,TRBJ1-1,TRBV27,CASSPGPRGHFGEAFF,NA
NA,NA,TRBJ1-4,TRBV7-2,CASSSTSYATNEKLFF,TGTGCCAGCAGTTCAACGAGTTATGCAACTAATGAAAAACTGTTTTTT
NA,NA,TRBJ2-7,TRBV28,CATLQGVYEQYF,TGTGCCACGCTACAGGGTGTCTACGAGCAGTACTTC
NA,TRBD2,TRBJ2-7,TRBV7-9,CASSRAGIPLYEQYF,TGTGCCAGCAGCCGAGCGGGAATACCCCTCTACGAGCAGTACTTC
NA,TRBD1,TRBJ2-5,TRBV19,CASNNDRDKETQYF,TGTGCCAGTAATAACGACAGGGACAAAGAGACCCAGTACTTC
NA,NA,TRBJ1-3,TRBV19,CASSMRGPDSSGNTIYF,TGTGCCAGTAGTATGAGGGGCCCGGACAGCTCTGGAAACACCATATATTTT
NA,TRBD1,TRBJ2-5,TRBV2,CASTRDRGGETQYF,TGTGCCAGCACCCGGGACAGGGGAGGAGAGACCCAGTACTTC
NA,NA,TRBJ1-1,TRBV28,CASSLKQMNTEAFF,TGTGCCAGCAGTTTAAAACAGATGAACACTGAAGCTTTCTTT
NA,TRBD1,TRBJ2-7,TRBV10-1,CASGRDRDEQYF,TGCGCCAGTGGCCGGGACAGGGACGAGCAGTACTTC
NA,NA,TRBJ2-1,TRBV7-9,CASSLVGPEADNEQFF,TGTGCCAGCAGCTTAGTGGGCCCTGAAGCGGACAATGAGCAGTTCTTC
NA,TRBD1,TRBJ2-3,TRBV7-9,CASSGRQGFIADTQYF,TGTGCCAGCAGCGGGAGACAGGGTTTTATAGCAGATACGCAGTATTTT
once,NA,TRBJ1-5,TRBV6-1,CASSDRDSSQPQHF,TGTGCCAGCAGTGACAGGGATTCGAGTCAGCCCCAGCATTTT
NA,TRBD1,TRBJ1-4,TRBV9,CASSKAGTGAEKLFF,TGTGCCAGCAGCAAAGCCGGGACAGGGGCCGAAAAACTGTTTTTT
NA,TRBD1,TRBJ2-5,TRBV13,CASSRGQGEGETQYF,TGTGCCAGCAGCCGGGGACAGGGGGAAGGAGAGACCCAGTACTTC
NA,NA,TRBJ2-2,TRBV24-1,CATSGRGDTGELFF,TGTGCCACCAGTGGTCGGGGAGACACCGGGGAGCTGTTTTTT
NA,NA,TRBJ2-5,TRBV9,CASSPWGGAQETQYF,TGTGCCAGCAGCCCCTGGGGGGGGGCCCAGGAAACCCAGTACTTC
NA,TRBD2,TRBJ2-1,TRBV11-3,CASALAGGYNEQFF,TGTGCCAGCGCTTTAGCGGGGGGATACAATGAGCAGTTCTTC
once,NA,TRBJ2-2,TRBV6-5,CASSPGLVELFF,TGTGCCAGCAGCCCGGGACTCGTGGAGCTGTTTTTT
NA,NA,TRBJ1-6,TRBV19,CASSTGTHGNSPLHF,TGTGCCAGTAGTACCGGGACACATGGAAATTCACCCCTCCACTTT
NA,NA,TRBJ1-1,TRBV29-1,CSAVPGLPNTEAFF,TGCAGCGCCGTTCCGGGACTTCCGAACACTGAAGCTTTCTTT
NA,NA,TRBJ1-2,TRBV7-8,CASSLALGAGYGYTF,TGTGCCAGCAGCCTAGCCTTAGGCGCCGGGTATGGCTACACCTTC
NA,NA,TRBJ1-6,TRBV19,CASSVSRQGGNSPLHF,TGTGCCAGTAGTGTTTCCCGGCAGGGAGGGAACTCACCCCTCCACTTT
few,TRBD1,TRBJ1-6,TRBV4-1,CASSHPGQGPSSYNSPLHF,TGCGCCAGCAGCCACCCGGGACAGGGGCCGAGCTCCTATAATTCACCCCTCCACTTT
few,NA,TRBJ1-4,TRBV30,CAWSVRKAGANEKLFF,TGTGCCTGGAGTGTACGGAAGGCGGGGGCTAATGAAAAACTGTTTTTT
NA,TRBD2,TRBJ2-3,TRBV5-8,CASSLAATGGWSDTQYF,TGTGCCAGCAGCTTGGCCGCGACGGGGGGATGGTCGGATACGCAGTATTTT
once,TRBD1,TRBJ1-2,TRBV7-2,CASSYTGDYGYTF,TGTGCCAGCAGCTACACAGGGGACTATGGCTACACCTTC
NA,TRBD2,TRBJ2-1,TRBV11-1,CASRPAGGPWNEQFF,TGTGCCAGCAGACCAGCGGGGGGCCCTTGGAATGAGCAGTTCTTC
NA,NA,TRBJ1-6,TRBV9,CASSVETVEKSPLHF,TGTGCCAGCAGCGTAGAAACAGTCGAGAAATCACCCCTCCACTTT
once,NA,TRBJ1-5,TRBV19,CASSTRGGLGQPQHF,TGTGCCAGTAGCACGCGCGGAGGGCTGGGACAGCCCCAGCATTTT
NA,NA,TRBJ2-1,TRBV6-5,CASNSGGPYNEQFF,TGTGCCAGCAACTCCGGGGGGCCCTACAATGAGCAGTTCTTC
NA,TRBD1,TRBJ2-1,TRBV4-1,CASSIPGTGDYNEQFF,TGCGCCAGCAGCATCCCCGGGACAGGAGACTACAATGAGCAGTTCTTC
NA,TRBD1,TRBJ2-7,TRBV30,CAWSGTGINEQYF,TGTGCCTGGAGCGGGACAGGGATCAACGAGCAGTACTTC
NA,NA,TRBJ1-1,TRBV4-1,CASSQEPGLNAEAFF,TGCGCCAGCAGCCAAGAGCCAGGGCTGAACGCTGAAGCTTTCTTT
NA,NA,TRBJ2-1,TRBV29-1,CSVRGSGNNEQFF,TGCAGCGTGAGGGGGTCGGGTAACAATGAGCAGTTCTTC
NA,NA,TRBJ1-2,TRBV18,CASSPTGSSNYGYTF,TGTGCCAGCTCACCCACAGGGAGCTCTAACTATGGCTACACCTTC
NA,NA,TRBJ1-1,TRBV30,CAWSVASMNTEAFF,TGTGCCTGGAGTGTGGCCTCCATGAACACTGAAGCTTTCTTT
NA,TRBD1,TRBJ2-5,TRBV18,CASSPRAQGARKTQYF,TGTGCCAGCTCACCACGGGCTCAGGGGGCTAGGAAGACCCAGTACTTC
NA,NA,TRBJ1-5,TRBV12-5,CASGLVASGAGDQPQHF,TGTGCTAGTGGTTTGGTAGCTTCAGGGGCTGGAGATCAGCCCCAGCATTTT